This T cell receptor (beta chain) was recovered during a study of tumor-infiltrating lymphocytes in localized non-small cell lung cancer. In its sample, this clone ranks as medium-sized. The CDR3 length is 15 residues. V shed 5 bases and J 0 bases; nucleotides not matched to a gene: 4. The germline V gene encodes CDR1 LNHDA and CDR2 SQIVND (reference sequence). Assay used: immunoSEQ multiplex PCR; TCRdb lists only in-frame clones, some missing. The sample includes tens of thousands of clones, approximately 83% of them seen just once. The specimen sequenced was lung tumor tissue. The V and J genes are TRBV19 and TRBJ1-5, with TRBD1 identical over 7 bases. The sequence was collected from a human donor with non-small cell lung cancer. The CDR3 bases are TGTGCCAGTAGTTGGGACAGCGCTAGCAATCAGCCCCAGCATTTT. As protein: CASSWDSASNQPQHF. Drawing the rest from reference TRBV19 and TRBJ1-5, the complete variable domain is DGGITQSPKYLFRKEGQNVTLSCEQNLNHDAMYWYRQDPGQGLRLIYYSQIVNDFQKGDIAEGYSVSREKKESFPLTVTSAQKNPTAFYLCASSWDSASNQPQHFGDGTRLSIL.